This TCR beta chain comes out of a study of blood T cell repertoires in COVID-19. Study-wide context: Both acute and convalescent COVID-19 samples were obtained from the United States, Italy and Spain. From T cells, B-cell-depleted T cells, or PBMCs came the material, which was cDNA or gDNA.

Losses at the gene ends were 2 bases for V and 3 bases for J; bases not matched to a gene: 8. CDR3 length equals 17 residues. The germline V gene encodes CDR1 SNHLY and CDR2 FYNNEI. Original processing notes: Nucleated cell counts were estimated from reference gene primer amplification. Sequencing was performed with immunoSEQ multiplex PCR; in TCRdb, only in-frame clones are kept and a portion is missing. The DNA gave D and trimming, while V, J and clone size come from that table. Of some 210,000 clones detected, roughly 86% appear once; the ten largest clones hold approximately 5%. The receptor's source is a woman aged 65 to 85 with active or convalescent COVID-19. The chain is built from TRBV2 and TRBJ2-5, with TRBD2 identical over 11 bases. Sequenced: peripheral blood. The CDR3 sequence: CASSEPTGLAGEETQYF. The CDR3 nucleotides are TGTGCCAGCAGTGAACCGACCGGACTAGCGGGCGAAGAGACCCAGTACTTC.